This T cell receptor beta chain is from a study of blood T cell repertoires in COVID-19. Original handling: For nucleated cells, counts were estimated from reference gene primer amplification. The data were produced by immunoSEQ multiplex PCR, yet TCRdb's version contains in-frame clones alone and is incomplete. V, J and clone size derive from that table, while D and trimming were established from the DNA sequence. Here the sample spans 30,000 or so clones, 86% being singletons. V shed 4 bases and J shed 4 bases, with 11 bases lying between them. Germline-derived CDR1 and CDR2 are SQVTM and ANQGSEA. This CDR3 spans 13 amino acids.

V is TRBV29-1 and J is TRBJ1-5; D unclear. This receptor was identified in a human donor with active COVID-19. The donor label of this sample is uncertain. The specimen sequenced was peripheral blood. In nucleotides, the CDR3 is TGCAGCGTTGGGACGGGAGGGAATCAGCCCCAGCATTTT. Residues: CSVGTGGNQPQHF.